A single sample gave rise to the 3 T cell receptor beta chains below, sequenced in a study of beta chain features in type 1 diabetes. Study-level points and caveats: For Type 1 diabetes patients, all four CD4+ subsets carried TCRB CDR3s that were moderately but significantly shorter.

Their cognate antigens are unknown. The investigators reverse transcribed all of the isolated RNA, so they sequenced expressed TCRB transcripts. Clones were read by immunoSEQ multiplex PCR, and TCRdb kept only the in-frame ones, dropping some. The sample has about 15,000 clones; approximately 68% are singletons. Source material: Tregs from blood. The receptors come from a man aged 25 to 40 with type 1 diabetes.

By share, this clone counts as medium-sized (0.01 to 0.1%). The chain's CDR3 is CASRTGQGWTDTQYF. For the CDR3, the DNA is TGCGCCAGCAGAACGGGACAGGGTTGGACAGATACGCAGTATTTT. The chain combines TRBV5-1 with TRBJ2-3, with 9 nucleotides matching TRBD1. V was clipped by 5 bases and J by 3 bases; unmatched bases: 7. Germline CDR1 and CDR2: SGHRS and YFSETQ. The CDR3 sequence is 15 residues long.

This clone was picked up one time. V and J are TRBV5-1 and TRBJ2-4, with D uncertain. This CDR3 has 12 residues. The germline V gene encodes CDR1 SGHRS and CDR2 YFSETQ. Trimming pared 3 bases from V and 9 bases from J, leaving 10 bases between. The CDR3 DNA follows: TGCGCCAGCAGCTCTATCGGTGGCATTCAGTACTTC. Protein product: CASSSIGGIQYF.

The chain employs TRBV18 and TRBJ2-2; D gene uncertain. CDR3 length: 14 residues. Germline lookup yields CDR1 KGHSH and CDR2 LQKENI. Trimming took 0 bases from V and 5 from J, leaving 7 bases between them. In DNA form, the CDR3 reads TGTGCCAGCTCACCACCGTCGGGTACCGGGGAGCTGTTTTTT. This encodes CASSPPSGTGELFF.